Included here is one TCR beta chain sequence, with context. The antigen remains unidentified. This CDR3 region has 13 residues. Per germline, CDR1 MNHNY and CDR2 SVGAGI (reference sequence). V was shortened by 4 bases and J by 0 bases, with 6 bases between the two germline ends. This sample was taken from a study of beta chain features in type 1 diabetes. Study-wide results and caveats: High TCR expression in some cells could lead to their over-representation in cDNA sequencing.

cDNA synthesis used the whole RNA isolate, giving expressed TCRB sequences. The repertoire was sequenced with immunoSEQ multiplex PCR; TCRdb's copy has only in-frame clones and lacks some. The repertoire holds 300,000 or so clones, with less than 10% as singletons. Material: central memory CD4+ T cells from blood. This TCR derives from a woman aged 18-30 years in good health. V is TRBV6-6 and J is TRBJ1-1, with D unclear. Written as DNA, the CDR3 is TGTGCCAGCAGTTGGGTCTTGAACACTGAAGCTTTCTTT. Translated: CASSWVLNTEAFF.